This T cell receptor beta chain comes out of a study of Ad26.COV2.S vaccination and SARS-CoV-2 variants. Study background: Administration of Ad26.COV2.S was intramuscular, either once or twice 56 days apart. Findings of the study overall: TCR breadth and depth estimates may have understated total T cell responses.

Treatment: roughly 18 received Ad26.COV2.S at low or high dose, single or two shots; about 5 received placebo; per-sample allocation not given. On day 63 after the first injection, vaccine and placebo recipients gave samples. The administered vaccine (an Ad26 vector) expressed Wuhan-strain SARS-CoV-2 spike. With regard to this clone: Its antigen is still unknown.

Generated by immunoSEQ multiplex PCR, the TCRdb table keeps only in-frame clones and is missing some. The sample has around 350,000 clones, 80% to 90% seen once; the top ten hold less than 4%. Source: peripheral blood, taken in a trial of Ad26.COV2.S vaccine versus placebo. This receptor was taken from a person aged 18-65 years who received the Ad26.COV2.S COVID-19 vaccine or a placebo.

In DNA, the CDR3 is TGTGCCAGCAGCCTAAGTGAGGTGGGGGAGCTGTTTTTT. Translated, it gives CASSLSEVGELFF. This chain joins TRBV14 and TRBJ2-2; D is unresolved. The V gene lost 4 bases and the J gene lost 8 bases, with 11 bases spanning the gap. The length of the CDR3 is 13 residues. The germline CDR1 and CDR2 sequences are SGHDN and FVKESK.